The 26 T cell receptor beta chains below were found in one sample sequenced in a study of blood T cells in healthy people across ages. A second PCR, run for about 6 to 12 cycles, used a sample-barcoded 5' primer plus a J-beta primer mix. TCRdb reanalysed the 5' RACE reads using MiXCR and keeps one entry per CDR3 protein. The sample contains some 560,000 distinct CDR3 sequences, 27% of which appear only once. Separately, the same data were catalogued under a study of T cells of mothers and their children.

Sequencing used blood. The source is a boy aged 2 to 10 in good health.

This clonotype was recorded a few times. This chain joins TRBV7-9 and TRBJ2-4; D gene ambiguous. In germline, CDR1 is SEHNR, CDR2 FQNEAQ (reference sequence). V was shortened by 5 bases and J by 1 base, with 12 bases between the two germline ends. The CDR3 has 15 residues. CDR3 loop: CASSGGGVAKNIQYF. CDR3 bases: TGTGCCAGCAGCGGTGGTGGGGTGGCCAAAAACATTCAGTACTTC.

The chain uses TRBV10-1 and TRBJ2-2, with D perhaps TRBD2 (5 bases). The CDR3 is made up of 15 amino acids. The V gene's germline CDR1 is WNHNN and CDR2 SYGVQD (reference sequence). Trimming shortened V by 3 bases and J by 5 bases, and 13 bases separated the two germline ends. The DNA for the CDR3 is TGCGCCAGCAGTGACGAGGGAGTAGGAACCGGGGAGCTGTTTTTT. It codes for CASSDEGVGTGELFF.

The chain has TRBV18 and TRBJ2-5; D possibly corresponds to TRBD1 (6 bases). Trimming removed 0 bases from V and 8 bases from J, with 13 bases in between. This CDR3 has 14 amino acids. Germline loops: CDR1 KGHSH, CDR2 LQKENI. This CDR3 reads CASSPPSQGSTQYF. CDR3 sequence (DNA): TGTGCCAGCTCACCACCGAGTCAGGGGAGCACCCAGTACTTC.

This sequence joins TRBV2 and TRBJ1-4, with no clear D. CDR1 and CDR2 (germline): SNHLY, FYNNEI. This CDR3 has 15 residues. Trimming stripped 6 bases from V and 10 bases from J, with 21 bases between. The CDR3 nucleotides are TGTGCCAGCAGCCAAGAATGGGCAGCCGAGGGAAAACTGTTTTTT. This codes for CASSQEWAAEGKLFF.

The genes are TRBV5-1 and TRBJ2-3; 7 bases fit TRBD2. J gave up 0 bases and V 4 bases, and 8 bases lay outside the gene matches. CDR1 and CDR2 from the germline V gene are SGHRS and YFSETQ. CDR3 size: 16 residues. CDR3 loop: CASSEGAGTSTDTQYF. Written as DNA, the CDR3 is TGCGCCAGCAGCGAAGGAGCGGGGACTAGCACAGATACGCAGTATTTT.

This clonotype was observed a few times. The rearrangement links TRBV12-5 to TRBJ1-4; D is possibly TRBD1 (5 bases). Germline assignment: CDR1 LGHNT and CDR2 FRNRAP. The CDR3 covers 16 residues. Trimming left V 0 bases short and J 5 bases short, with 13 bases between. Written as DNA, the CDR3 is TGTGCTAGTGGTTTGGTACTTCGTCAGGGAAATGAAAAACTGTTTTTT. This encodes CASGLVLRQGNEKLFF.

The rearrangement uses TRBV4-3 and TRBJ2-5; 13 bases are a match to TRBD2. TRBJ2-1 explains the end of the DNA better; the J call may be wrong. CDR1 and CDR2 from the germline V gene are LGHNA and YSLEER. CDR3 length: 18 residues. CDR3 nucleotides: TGCGCCAGCAGCCAAGATCGAGGACTAGCGGGAGTTGGGAATGAGCAGTTCTTC. This sequence encodes CASSQDRGLAGVGNEQFF.

This clonotype turned up a few times. The chain joins TRBV9 to TRBJ1-2; D not certain. V lost 1 base and J lost 3, with 7 bases in between. The CDR3 loop spans 13 amino acids. From germline, CDR1 is SGDLS and CDR2 YYNGEE. CDR3 protein: CASSVSHDYGYTF. The CDR3 nucleotides read TGTGCCAGCAGCGTATCACACGACTATGGCTACACCTTC.

Only a few counts were recorded for this clonotype. The chain employs TRBV7-8 and TRBJ2-1; tentative D call: TRBD2 (5 bases). The end of the DNA is better explained by TRBJ2-5, so the J call may be wrong. The CDR3 spans 14 residues. Germline CDR1 is SGHVS and CDR2 is FQNEAQ. CDR3 sequence (DNA): TGTGCCAGCAGCGGCCTGGACGGGGTGGAGACCCAGTACTTC. Encoded protein: CASSGLDGVETQYF.

The chain has TRBV12-3 or TRBV12-4 and TRBJ2-2, with 12 bases lining up with TRBD2. Trimming removed 3 bases from V and 7 bases from J; junction bases left unmatched: 6. This CDR3 is 16 amino acids long. Here the CDR3 reads CASSFPTSGSHGELFF. The DNA of the CDR3 is TGTGCCAGCAGTTTCCCGACTAGCGGGAGCCACGGGGAGCTGTTTTTT.

This clonotype has a handful of counts. CDR3 sequence (DNA): TGTGCCAGCAGGGGTCCGGGGCAGGGGAATTCACCCCTCCACTTT. Translation: CASRGPGQGNSPLHF. The chain recombines TRBV2 with TRBJ1-6, with TRBD1 as a possible D gene (6 bases). V was pared by 6 bases and J by 7 bases, with 16 bases between. The germline CDR1 and CDR2 sequences are SNHLY and FYNNEI. The CDR3 is 15 residues long. Together with reference TRBV2 and TRBJ1-6, the CDR3 gives the full variable domain: EPEVTQTPSHQVTQMGQEVILRCVPISNHLYFYWYRQILGQKVEFLVSFYNNEISEKSEIFDDQFSVERPDGSNFTLKIRSTKLEDSAMYFCASRGPGQGNSPLHFGNGTRLTVT.

This clonotype has only a few counts. This chain uses TRBV10-3 with TRBJ1-1; D is ambiguous. V lost 6 bases, J lost 0 bases, and 8 bases lay in between. There are 13 residues in the CDR3. Germline lookup yields CDR1 ENHRY and CDR2 SYGVKD. The CDR3 DNA is TGTGCCATCAGATACACCATGAACACTGAAGCTTTCTTT. Translation: CAIRYTMNTEAFF.

V is TRBV29-1 and J is TRBJ2-2; possibly TRBD1 or TRBD2 for D (5 bases each). The CDR3 covers 14 residues. CDR1 and CDR2 from the germline V gene are SQVTM and ANQGSEA. The germline V and J ends were trimmed by 6 bases and 5 bases, with 16 bases remaining between them. CDR3 protein: CSVGPGRGTGELFF. The CDR3 region has the DNA TGCAGCGTGGGGCCAGGCCGAGGGACCGGGGAGCTGTTTTTT.

The rearrangement links TRBV11-2 to TRBJ2-1, with 10 bases fitting TRBD2. V dropped 5 bases and J dropped 5; count of bases not matched to a gene: 6. CDR1 is SGHAT and CDR2 is FQNNGV in the germline V gene. The CDR3 is 15 amino acids. The CDR3 region has the DNA TGTGCCAGCAGCCCCTCTAGCGGGGGCAACAATGAGCAGTTCTTC. It yields the protein CASSPSSGGNNEQFF.

This clonotype was recorded a few times. The gene calls are TRBV12-3 or TRBV12-4 and TRBJ2-3, with TRBD1 identical over 10 bases. V was clipped by 7 bases and J by 5 bases; unmatched bases: 6. The CDR3 covers 14 residues. The CDR3 bases are TGTGCCAGCACCCCACGGACAGGGGGAGATACGCAGTATTTT. Translation: CASTPRTGGDTQYF.

This clonotype came up a few times. The chain joins TRBV6-5 to TRBJ1-2, with D perhaps TRBD1 (5 bases). CDR3 size: 15 residues. V lost 1 base and J lost 4, with 13 bases in between. Germline CDR1 is MNHEY and CDR2 is SVGAGI. CDR3 region: CASSYYGAAGYGYTF. CDR3 sequence (DNA): TGTGCCAGCAGTTACTATGGGGCGGCGGGCTATGGCTACACCTTC.

This chain uses TRBV5-4 with TRBJ2-1; D perhaps matches TRBD2 (6 bases). From germline, CDR1 is SGHNT and CDR2 YYREEE (reference sequence). The CDR3 covers 19 residues. Trimming cost V 0 bases and J 5 bases, with 24 bases left between them. The CDR3 reads CASSLGHFGGAWMNNEQFF. CDR3 DNA sequence: TGTGCCAGCAGCTTGGGGCATTTTGGAGGGGCTTGGATGAACAATGAGCAGTTCTTC.

This clonotype was detected only a few times. J is TRBJ1-1 and V is TRBV5-6; weak D call: TRBD1 (5 bases). The length of the CDR3 is 12 residues. Germline V gene lookup returns CDR1 SGHDT and CDR2 YYEEEE. Deletions cut 3 bases from V and 7 bases from J, with 10 bases between. CDR3 protein: CASSWGIDEAFF. The CDR3 DNA follows: TGTGCCAGCAGCTGGGGGATCGATGAAGCTTTCTTT.

At least ten counts were recorded for this clonotype. This chain joins TRBV6-5 and TRBJ2-5; D unresolved. This CDR3 has 15 amino acids. The germline gives CDR1 MNHEY, CDR2 SVGAGI. Trimming cost V 6 bases and J 4 bases, with 18 bases left between them. CDR3 in amino acids: CASSLSSMGPETQYF. The CDR3 nucleotides are TGTGCCAGCAGCCTATCTTCAATGGGTCCAGAGACCCAGTACTTC.

CDR3 sequence: CASSHPGINIADTQYF. CDR3 nucleotide sequence: TGCGCCAGCAGCCACCCCGGGATCAACATCGCGGATACGCAGTATTTT. The J gene is TRBJ2-2, the V gene TRBV4-1, with TRBD2 as a possible D gene (5 bases). The J call is uncertain, as TRBJ2-3 better fits the DNA end. Germline CDR1 MGHRA, CDR2 YSYEKL. CDR3 length equals 16 residues.

This clonotype came up a few times. The chain joins TRBV6-1 to TRBJ2-5, with 7 bases fitting TRBD2. The germline gives CDR1 MNHNS, CDR2 SASEGT. Germline trimming cut 6 bases from V and 5 bases from J; bases unmatched to any gene: 12. This CDR3 is 15 amino acids long. Here the CDR3 reads CASRKIRSGGETQYF. CDR3 nucleotide sequence: TGTGCCAGCAGAAAAATCAGGTCCGGGGGGGAGACCCAGTACTTC.

This chain uses TRBV12-3 or TRBV12-4 with TRBJ1-2, with no clear D. Trimming cost V 0 bases and J 6 bases, with 11 bases left between them. This CDR3 is built from 14 residues. For the CDR3, the DNA is TGTGCCAGCAGTTTAGCGCTAACCGGGAATGGCTACACCTTC. Residues: CASSLALTGNGYTF.

This sequence joins TRBV7-2 and TRBJ2-3; 9 nucleotides match TRBD2. The CDR3 runs 15 residues. Germline trimming cut 1 base from V and 2 bases from J; bases unmatched to any gene: 1. Germline V gene data show CDR1 as SGHTA and CDR2 as FQGNSA. In DNA form, the CDR3 reads TGTGCCAGCAGCTTAGGCGGGAGGGCCACAGATACGCAGTATTTT. It encodes CASSLGGRATDTQYF.

A few counts support this clonotype. An end of the junction differs from the germline gene, which may be a read error. The V call is TRBV10-3, the J call TRBJ1-6; no clear D. The length of the CDR3 is 13 residues. Germline CDR1 is ENHRY and CDR2 is SYGVKD. In nucleotides, the CDR3 is TGTGCCATCAGTGAGTCGACGGAGGCACCCCCCCACTTT. Protein: CAISESTEAPPHF.

The genes are TRBV6-5 and TRBJ2-1, with 11 positions matching TRBD2. V was pared by 2 bases and J by 1 base, with 4 bases of the junction left unmatched. CDR3 size: 17 residues. Germline-derived CDR1 and CDR2 are MNHEY and SVGAGI. This CDR3 reads CASSYRTSGLSYNEQFF. The CDR3 nucleotides read TGTGCCAGCAGTTACCGGACTAGCGGGCTGTCCTACAATGAGCAGTTCTTC.

The CDR3 DNA is TGTGCCAGCAGCTTAGGCATCCGGTACTCTGGGGCCAACGTCCTGACTTTC. The encoded protein is CASSLGIRYSGANVLTF. The chain has TRBV7-2 and TRBJ2-6; D ambiguous. The V gene's germline CDR1 is SGHTA and CDR2 FQGNSA. This CDR3 contains 17 residues. V lost 1 base and J lost 0, with 10 bases in between.